The 4 T cell receptor beta chains given below trace back to one sample, sequenced in a study of radiotherapy plus CTLA-4 blockade in lung cancer. Only in-frame clones appear in the TCRdb table, and some are missing; sequencing was by immunoSEQ multiplex PCR. Of 45,000 or so clones in the sample, roughly three quarters were seen once. Sequencing was performed on peripheral blood, taken from a patient treated with radiotherapy plus ipilimumab. The receptor set was obtained from a human donor with non-small cell lung cancer who had stable disease on radiotherapy plus ipilimumab.

The V call is TRBV30, the J call TRBJ1-2; a weak D match, TRBD1 (5 bases). The germline V gene has CDR1 GTSNPN and CDR2 SVGIG (reference sequence). CDR3 size: 14 residues. Between the trimmed V and J ends, which lost 5 bases and 7 bases, there was a span of 20 bases. DNA for the CDR3: TGTGCCTGGTATCGGGGACGATCCTTTTTTGGCTACACCTTC. It encodes CAWYRGRSFFGYTF.

The chain joins TRBV29-1 to TRBJ1-2, with TRBD1 matching over 8 bases. V was clipped by 4 bases and J by 3 bases; unmatched bases: 4. Per germline, CDR1 SQVTM and CDR2 ANQGSEA. The CDR3 has 13 residues. The CDR3 coding sequence is TGCAGCGTTGCCACGACAGGGGACTATGGCTACACCTTC. The encoded protein is CSVATTGDYGYTF.

The rearrangement uses TRBV18 and TRBJ1-2, with unresolved D. Deletions cut 4 bases from V and 2 bases from J, with 23 bases between. Germline-derived CDR1 and CDR2 are KGHSH and LQKENI. The CDR3 runs 18 residues. Written as DNA, the CDR3 is TGTGCCAGCTCACTCATGGACCTAAGAAGTCGAACGAACTATGGCTACACCTTC. Its protein product is CASSLMDLRSRTNYGYTF.

This clone was seen a handful of times. The V and J genes are TRBV18 and TRBJ2-1; D perhaps matches TRBD1 (6 bases). V was clipped by 3 bases and J by 1 base, with 16 bases between them. The CDR3 extends over 17 amino acids. Germline V gene sequence: CDR1 KGHSH, CDR2 LQKENI. CDR3 bases: TGTGCCAGCTCACCTCCGAATACAGGGATATCCTACAATGAGCAGTTCTTC. This codes for CASSPPNTGISYNEQFF. Full variable domain (remainder filled in from reference TRBV18 and TRBJ2-1): NAGVMQNPRHLVRRRGQEARLRCSPMKGHSHVYWYRQLPEEGLKFMVYLQKENIIDESGMPKERFSAEFPKEGPSILRIQQVVRGDSAAYFCASSPPNTGISYNEQFFGPGTRLTVL.